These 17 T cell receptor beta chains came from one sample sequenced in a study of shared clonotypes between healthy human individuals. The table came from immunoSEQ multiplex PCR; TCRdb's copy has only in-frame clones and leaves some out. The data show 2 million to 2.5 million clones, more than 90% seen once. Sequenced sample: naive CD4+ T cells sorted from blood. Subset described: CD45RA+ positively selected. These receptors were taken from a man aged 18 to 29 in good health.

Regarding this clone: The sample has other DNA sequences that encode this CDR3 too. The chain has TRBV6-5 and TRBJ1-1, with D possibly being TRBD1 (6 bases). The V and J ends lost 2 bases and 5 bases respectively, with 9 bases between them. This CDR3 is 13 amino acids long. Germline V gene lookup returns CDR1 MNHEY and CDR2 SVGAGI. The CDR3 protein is CASSYRGRTEAFF. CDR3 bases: TGTGCCAGCAGTTACAGGGGGAGAACTGAAGCTTTCTTT.

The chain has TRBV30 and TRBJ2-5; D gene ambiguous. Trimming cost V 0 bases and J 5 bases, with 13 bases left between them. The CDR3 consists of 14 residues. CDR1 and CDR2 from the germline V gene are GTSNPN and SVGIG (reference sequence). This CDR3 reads CAWSVNSGPETQYF. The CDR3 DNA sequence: TGTGCCTGGAGTGTGAACTCGGGTCCGGAGACCCAGTACTTC.

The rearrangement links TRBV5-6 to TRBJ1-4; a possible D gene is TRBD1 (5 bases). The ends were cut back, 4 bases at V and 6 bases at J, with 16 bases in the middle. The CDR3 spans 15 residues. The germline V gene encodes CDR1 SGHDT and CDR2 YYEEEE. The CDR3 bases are TGTGCCAGCAGCGGATCAGAGCTGGGGGATGAAAAACTGTTTTTT. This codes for CASSGSELGDEKLFF.

In nucleotides, the CDR3 is TGTGCCTGGTGCAACGGGACAGGGAGCGAGCAGTACTTC. Encoded protein: CAWCNGTGSEQYF. The V gene is TRBV30, the J gene TRBJ2-7; 9 positions match TRBD1. The CDR3 is 13 residues long. Germline V gives CDR1 GTSNPN, CDR2 SVGIG (reference sequence). J was trimmed by 6 bases and V by 5 bases; bases with no gene match: 8.

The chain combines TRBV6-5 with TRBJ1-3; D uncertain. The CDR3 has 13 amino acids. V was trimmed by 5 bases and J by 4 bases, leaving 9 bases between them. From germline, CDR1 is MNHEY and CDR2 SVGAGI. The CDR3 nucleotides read TGTGCCAGCAGTACTGGACGAGGAAACACCATATATTTT. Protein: CASSTGRGNTIYF.

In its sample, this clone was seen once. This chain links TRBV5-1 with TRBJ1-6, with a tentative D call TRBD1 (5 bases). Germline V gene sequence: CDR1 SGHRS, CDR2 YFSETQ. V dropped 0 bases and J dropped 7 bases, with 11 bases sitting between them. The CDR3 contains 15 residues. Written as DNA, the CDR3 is TGCGCCAGCAGCTTGGGCCGGGGGTCGAATTCACCCCTCCACTTT. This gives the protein CASSLGRGSNSPLHF. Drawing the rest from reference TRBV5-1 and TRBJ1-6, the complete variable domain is KAGVTQTPRYLIKTRGQQVTLSCSPISGHRSVSWYQQTPGQGLQFLFEYFSETQRNKGNFPGRFSGRQFSNSRSEMNVSTLELGDSALYLCASSLGRGSNSPLHFGNGTRLTVT.

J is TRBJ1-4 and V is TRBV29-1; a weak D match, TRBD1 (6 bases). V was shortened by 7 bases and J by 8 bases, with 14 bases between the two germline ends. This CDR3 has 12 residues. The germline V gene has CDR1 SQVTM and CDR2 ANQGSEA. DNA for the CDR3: TGCAGCGCCGGACAGCTAAGCGAAAAACTGTTTTTT. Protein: CSAGQLSEKLFF.

CDR3 sequence (DNA): TGCGCCAGCAGCTTTACAGTTAACCCAGAGACCCAGTACTTC. It is translated as CASSFTVNPETQYF. The rearrangement links TRBV5-1 to TRBJ2-5; the D is unclear. Germline V CDR1 and CDR2: SGHRS, YFSETQ. V was trimmed by 2 bases and J by 4 bases, leaving 12 bases between them. The CDR3 has 14 amino acids.

The CDR3 spells CASSPYKTLGYEQYF. The CDR3 coding sequence is TGTGCCAGCAGTCCATATAAGACCCTCGGCTACGAGCAGTACTTC. The chain recombines TRBV27 with TRBJ2-7; no firm D call. Trimming cost V 5 bases and J 3 bases, with 17 bases left between them. This CDR3 is built from 15 residues. Germline CDR1 reads MNHEY; CDR2 reads SMNVEV (reference sequence).

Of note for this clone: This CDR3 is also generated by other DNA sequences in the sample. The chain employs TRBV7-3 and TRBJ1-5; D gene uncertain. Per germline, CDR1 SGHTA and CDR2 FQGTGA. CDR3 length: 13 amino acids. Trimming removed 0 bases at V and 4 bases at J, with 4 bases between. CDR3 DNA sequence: TGTGCCAGCAGCTTAACGGGTAATCAGCCCCAGCATTTT. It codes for CASSLTGNQPQHF.

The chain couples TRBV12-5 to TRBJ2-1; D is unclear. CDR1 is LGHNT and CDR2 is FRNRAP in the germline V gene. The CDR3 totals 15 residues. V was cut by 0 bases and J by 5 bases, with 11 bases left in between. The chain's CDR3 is CASGLVGADHNEQFF. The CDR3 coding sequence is TGTGCTAGTGGTTTGGTCGGAGCTGATCACAATGAGCAGTTCTTC.

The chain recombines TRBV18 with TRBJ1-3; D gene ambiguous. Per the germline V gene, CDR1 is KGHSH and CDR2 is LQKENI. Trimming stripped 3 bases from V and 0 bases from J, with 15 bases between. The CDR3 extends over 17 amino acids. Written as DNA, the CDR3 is TGTGCCAGCTCACCTAACGGCAGGCCGATCTCTGGAAACACCATATATTTT. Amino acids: CASSPNGRPISGNTIYF.

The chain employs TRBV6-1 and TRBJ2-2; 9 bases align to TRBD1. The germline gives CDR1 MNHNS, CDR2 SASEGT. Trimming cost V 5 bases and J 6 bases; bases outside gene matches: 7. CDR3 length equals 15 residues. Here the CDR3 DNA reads TGTGCCAGCAGTTCCGGGACAGGGAAGTCCGGGGAGCTGTTTTTT. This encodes CASSSGTGKSGELFF.

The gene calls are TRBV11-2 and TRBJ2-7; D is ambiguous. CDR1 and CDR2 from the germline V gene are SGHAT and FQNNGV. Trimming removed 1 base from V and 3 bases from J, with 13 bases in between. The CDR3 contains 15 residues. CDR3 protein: CASSLGISSFYEQYF. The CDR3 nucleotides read TGTGCCAGCAGCTTAGGGATATCCAGTTTCTACGAGCAGTACTTC.

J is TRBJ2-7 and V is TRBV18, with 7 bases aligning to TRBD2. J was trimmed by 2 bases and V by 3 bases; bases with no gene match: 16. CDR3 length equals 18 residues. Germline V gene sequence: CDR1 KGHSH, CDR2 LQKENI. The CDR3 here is CASSPRYLGQGGAYEQYF. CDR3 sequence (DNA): TGTGCCAGCTCACCCCGATATCTAGGGCAGGGAGGGGCCTACGAGCAGTACTTC.

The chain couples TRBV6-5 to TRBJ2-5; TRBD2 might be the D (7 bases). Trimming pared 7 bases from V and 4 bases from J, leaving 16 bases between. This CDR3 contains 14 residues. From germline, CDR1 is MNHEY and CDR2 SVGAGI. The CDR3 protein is CASIAWGGGETQYF. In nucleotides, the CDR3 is TGTGCCAGCATCGCGTGGGGGGGCGGAGAGACCCAGTACTTC.

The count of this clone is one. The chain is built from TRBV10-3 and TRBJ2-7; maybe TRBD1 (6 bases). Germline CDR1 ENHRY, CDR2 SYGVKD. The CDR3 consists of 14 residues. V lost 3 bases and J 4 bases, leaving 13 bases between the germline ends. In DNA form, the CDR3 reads TGTGCCATCAGTGATCTCGGGGACACGTACGAGCAGTACTTC. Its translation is CAISDLGDTYEQYF.